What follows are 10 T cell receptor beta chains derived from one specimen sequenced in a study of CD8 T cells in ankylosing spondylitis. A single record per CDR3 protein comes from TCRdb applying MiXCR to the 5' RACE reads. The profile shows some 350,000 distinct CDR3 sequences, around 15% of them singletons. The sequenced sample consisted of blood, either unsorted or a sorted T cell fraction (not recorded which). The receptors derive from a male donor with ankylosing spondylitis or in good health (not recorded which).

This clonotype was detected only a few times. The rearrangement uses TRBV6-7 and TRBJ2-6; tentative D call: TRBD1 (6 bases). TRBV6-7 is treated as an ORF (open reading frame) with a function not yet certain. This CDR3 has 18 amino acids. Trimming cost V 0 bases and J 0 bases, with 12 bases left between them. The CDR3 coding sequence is TGTGCCAGCAGTTACTCGAGGACGGACAGCTCTGGGGCCAACGTCCTGACTTTC. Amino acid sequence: CASSYSRTDSSGANVLTF.

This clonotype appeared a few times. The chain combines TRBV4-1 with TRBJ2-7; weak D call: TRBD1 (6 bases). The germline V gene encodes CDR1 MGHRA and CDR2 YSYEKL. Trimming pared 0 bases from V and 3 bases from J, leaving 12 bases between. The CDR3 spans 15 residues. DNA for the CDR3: TGCGCCAGCAGCCAAGAGGGGGCGACTATCTACGAGCAGTACTTC. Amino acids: CASSQEGATIYEQYF.

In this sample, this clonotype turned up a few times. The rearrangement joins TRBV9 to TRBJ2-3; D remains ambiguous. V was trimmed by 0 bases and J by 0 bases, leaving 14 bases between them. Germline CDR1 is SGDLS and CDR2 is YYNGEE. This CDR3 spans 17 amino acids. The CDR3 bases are TGTGCCAGCAGCGTAGCCCCCTTAGGCTCTAGCACAGATACGCAGTATTTT. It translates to CASSVAPLGSSTDTQYF.

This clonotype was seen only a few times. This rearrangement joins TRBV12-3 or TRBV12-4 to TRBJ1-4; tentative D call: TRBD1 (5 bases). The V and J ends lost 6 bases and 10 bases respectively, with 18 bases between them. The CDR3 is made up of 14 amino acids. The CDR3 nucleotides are TGTGCCAGCAGCTTGGTCGGGGACTTGCCAAAACTGTTTTTT. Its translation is CASSLVGDLPKLFF.

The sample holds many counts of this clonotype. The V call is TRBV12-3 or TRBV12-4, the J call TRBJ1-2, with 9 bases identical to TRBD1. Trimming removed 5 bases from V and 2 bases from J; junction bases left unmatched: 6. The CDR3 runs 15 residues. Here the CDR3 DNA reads TGTGCCAGCAGTCCGACGGACAGGGGCAACTATGGCTACACCTTC. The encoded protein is CASSPTDRGNYGYTF.

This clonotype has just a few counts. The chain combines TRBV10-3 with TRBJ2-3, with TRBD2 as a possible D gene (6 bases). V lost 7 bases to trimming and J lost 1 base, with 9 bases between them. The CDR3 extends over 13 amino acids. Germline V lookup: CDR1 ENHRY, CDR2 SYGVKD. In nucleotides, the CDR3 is TGTGCCATCACCGAGCGGGGCACAGATACGCAGTATTTT. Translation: CAITERGTDTQYF.

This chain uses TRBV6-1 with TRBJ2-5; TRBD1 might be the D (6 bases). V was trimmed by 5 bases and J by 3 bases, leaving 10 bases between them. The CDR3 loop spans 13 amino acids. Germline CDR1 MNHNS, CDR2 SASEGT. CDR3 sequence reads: CASSKPGEETQYF. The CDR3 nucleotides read TGTGCCAGCAGTAAACCAGGGGAAGAGACCCAGTACTTC.

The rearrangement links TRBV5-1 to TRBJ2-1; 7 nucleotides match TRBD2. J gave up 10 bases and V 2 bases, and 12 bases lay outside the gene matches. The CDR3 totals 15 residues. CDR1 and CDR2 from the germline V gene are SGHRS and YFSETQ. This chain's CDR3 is CASSLGTTVEMEQFF. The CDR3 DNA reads TGCGCCAGCAGCTTAGGGACTACCGTCGAAATGGAGCAGTTCTTC.

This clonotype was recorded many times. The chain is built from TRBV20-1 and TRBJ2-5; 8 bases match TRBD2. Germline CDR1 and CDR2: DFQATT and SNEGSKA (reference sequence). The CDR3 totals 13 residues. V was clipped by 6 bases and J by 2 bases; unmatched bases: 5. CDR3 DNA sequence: TGCAGTGCCCCCCCGGGGGGGCAAGAGACCCAGTACTTC. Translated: CSAPPGGQETQYF.

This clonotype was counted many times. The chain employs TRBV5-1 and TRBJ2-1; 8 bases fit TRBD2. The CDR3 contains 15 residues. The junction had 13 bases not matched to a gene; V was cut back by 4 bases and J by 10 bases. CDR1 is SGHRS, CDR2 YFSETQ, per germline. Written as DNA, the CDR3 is TGCGCCAGCAGCCAGGCACATCCCGAGCGGGAGGAGCAGTTCTTC. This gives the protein CASSQAHPEREEQFF.